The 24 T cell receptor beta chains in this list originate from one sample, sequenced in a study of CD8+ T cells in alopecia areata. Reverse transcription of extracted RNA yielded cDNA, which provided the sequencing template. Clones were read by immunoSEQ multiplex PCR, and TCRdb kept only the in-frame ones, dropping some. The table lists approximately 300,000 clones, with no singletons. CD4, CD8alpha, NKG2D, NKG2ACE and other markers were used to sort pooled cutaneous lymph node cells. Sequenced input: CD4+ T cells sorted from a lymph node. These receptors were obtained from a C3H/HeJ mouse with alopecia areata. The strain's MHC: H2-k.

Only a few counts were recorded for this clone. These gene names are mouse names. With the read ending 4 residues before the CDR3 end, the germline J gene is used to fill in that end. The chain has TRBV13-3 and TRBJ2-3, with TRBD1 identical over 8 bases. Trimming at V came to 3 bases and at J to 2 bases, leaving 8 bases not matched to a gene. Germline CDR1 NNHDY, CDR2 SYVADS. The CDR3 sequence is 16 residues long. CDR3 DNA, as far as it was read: TGTGCCAGCAGTGGGAGTCCGGGACAGGCTGCAGAA. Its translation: CASSGSPGQAAE. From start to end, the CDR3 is CASSGSPGQAAETLYF.

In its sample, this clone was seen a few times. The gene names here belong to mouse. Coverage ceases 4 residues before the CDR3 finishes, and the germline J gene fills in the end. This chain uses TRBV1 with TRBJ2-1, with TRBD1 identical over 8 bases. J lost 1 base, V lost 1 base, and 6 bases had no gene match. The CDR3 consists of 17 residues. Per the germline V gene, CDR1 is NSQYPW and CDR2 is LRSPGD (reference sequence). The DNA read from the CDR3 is TGCACCTGCAGTGCAGTACGAAGGACAGGGAACTATGCT. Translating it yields CTCSAVRRTGNYA. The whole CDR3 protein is CTCSAVRRTGNYAEQFF. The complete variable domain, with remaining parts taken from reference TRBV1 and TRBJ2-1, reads VTLLEQNPRWRLVPRGQAVNLRCILKNSQYPWMSWYQQDLQKQLQWLFTLRSPGDKEVKSLPGADYLATRVTDTELRLQVANMSQGRTLYCTCSAVRRTGNYAEQFFGPGTRLTVL.

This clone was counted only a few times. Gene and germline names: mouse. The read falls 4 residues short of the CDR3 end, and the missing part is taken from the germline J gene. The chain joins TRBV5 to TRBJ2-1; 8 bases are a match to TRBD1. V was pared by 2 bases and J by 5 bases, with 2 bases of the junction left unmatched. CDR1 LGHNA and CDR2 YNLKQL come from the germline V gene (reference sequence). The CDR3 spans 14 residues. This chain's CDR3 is CASSQQGAHAEQFF. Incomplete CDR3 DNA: TGTGCCAGCAGCCAACAGGGGGCGCATGCT.

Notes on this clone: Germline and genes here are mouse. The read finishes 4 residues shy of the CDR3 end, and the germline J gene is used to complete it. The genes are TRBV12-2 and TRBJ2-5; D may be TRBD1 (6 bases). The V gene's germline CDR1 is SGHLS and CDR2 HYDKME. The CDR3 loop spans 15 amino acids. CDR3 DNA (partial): TGTGCCAGCTCTCTCTCAGGGGTCGGAGAAGAC. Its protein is CASSLSGVGED. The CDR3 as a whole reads CASSLSGVGEDTQYF.

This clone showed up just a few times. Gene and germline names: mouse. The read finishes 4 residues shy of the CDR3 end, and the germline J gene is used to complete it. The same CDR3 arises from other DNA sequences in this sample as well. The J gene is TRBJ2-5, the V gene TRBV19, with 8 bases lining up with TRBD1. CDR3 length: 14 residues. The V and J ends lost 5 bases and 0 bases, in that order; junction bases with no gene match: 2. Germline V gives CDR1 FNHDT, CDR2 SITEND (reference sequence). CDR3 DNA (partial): TGTGCCAGCAGCCGGGACAGGAACCAAGAC. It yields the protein CASSRDRNQD. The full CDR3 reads CASSRDRNQDTQYF.

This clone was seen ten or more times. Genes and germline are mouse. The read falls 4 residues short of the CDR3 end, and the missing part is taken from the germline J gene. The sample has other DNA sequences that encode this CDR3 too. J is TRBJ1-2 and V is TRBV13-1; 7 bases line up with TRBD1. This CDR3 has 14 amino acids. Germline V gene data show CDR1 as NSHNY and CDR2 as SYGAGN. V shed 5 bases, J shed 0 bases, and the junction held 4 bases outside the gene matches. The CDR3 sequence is CASSKGQSNSDYTF. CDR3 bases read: TGTGCCAGCAGCAAGGGACAGTCAAACTCC.

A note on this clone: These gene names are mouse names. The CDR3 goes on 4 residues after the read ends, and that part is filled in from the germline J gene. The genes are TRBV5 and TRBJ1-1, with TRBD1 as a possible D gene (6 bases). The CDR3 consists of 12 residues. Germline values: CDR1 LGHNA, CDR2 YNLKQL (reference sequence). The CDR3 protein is CASSQTRGEVFF. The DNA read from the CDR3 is TGTGCCAGCAGCCAAACCAGGGGA.

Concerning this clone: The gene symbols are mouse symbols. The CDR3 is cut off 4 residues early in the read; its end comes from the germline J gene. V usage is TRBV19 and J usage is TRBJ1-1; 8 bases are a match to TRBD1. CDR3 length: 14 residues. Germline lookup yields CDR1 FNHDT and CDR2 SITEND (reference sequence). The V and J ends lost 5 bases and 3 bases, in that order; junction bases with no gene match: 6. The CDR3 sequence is CASSLPGQDTEVFF. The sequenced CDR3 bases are TGTGCCAGCAGCCTACCGGGACAGGACACA. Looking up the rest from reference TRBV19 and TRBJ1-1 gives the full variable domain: GGIITQTPKFLIGQEGQKLTLKCQQNFNHDTMYWYRQDSGKGLRLIYYSITENDLQKGDLSEGYDASREKKSSFSLTVTSAQKNEMAVFLCASSLPGQDTEVFFGKGTRLTVV.

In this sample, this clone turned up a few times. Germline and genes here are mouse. CDR3 residues: CTCSPAPGNTGQLYF. Incomplete CDR3 DNA: TGCACCTGCAGTCCCGCCCCTGGAAACACCGGG. This sequence joins TRBV1 and TRBJ2-2; D not resolved. The observed sequence ends 4 residues before the CDR3 terminus, with the missing tail filled in from the germline J gene. The V gene lost 5 bases and the J gene lost 1 base, with 11 bases spanning the gap. The CDR3 spans 15 residues. Germline V gives CDR1 NSQYPW, CDR2 LRSPGD (reference sequence).

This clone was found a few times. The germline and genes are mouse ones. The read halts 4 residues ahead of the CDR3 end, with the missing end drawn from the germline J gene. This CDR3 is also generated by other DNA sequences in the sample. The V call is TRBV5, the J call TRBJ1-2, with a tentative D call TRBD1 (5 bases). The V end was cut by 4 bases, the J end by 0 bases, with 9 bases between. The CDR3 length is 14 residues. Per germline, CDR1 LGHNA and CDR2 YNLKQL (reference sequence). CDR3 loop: CASSPDTANSDYTF. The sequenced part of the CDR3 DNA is TGTGCCAGCAGCCCGGACACCGCAAACTCC.

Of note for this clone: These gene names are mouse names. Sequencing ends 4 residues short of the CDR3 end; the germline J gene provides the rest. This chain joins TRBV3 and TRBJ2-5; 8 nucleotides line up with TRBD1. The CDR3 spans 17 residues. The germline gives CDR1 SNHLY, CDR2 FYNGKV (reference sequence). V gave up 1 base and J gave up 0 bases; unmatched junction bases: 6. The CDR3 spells CASSLETGGINQDTQYF. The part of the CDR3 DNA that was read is TGTGCCAGCAGCTTAGAAACAGGGGGAATTAACCAAGAC. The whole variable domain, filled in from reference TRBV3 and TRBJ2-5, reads GPKVLQIPSHQIIDMGQMVTLNCDPVSNHLYFYWYKQILGQQMEFLVNFYNGKVMEKSKLFKDQFSVERPDGSYFTLKIQPTALEDSAVYFCASSLETGGINQDTQYFGPGTRLLVL.

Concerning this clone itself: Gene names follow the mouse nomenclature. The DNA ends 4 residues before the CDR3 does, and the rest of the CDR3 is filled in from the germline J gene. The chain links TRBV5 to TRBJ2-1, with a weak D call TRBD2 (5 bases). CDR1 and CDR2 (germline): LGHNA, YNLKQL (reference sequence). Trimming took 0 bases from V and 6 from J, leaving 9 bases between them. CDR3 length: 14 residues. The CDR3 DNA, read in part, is TGTGCCAGCAGCCAAGATTTGGGGTTTGCT. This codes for CASSQDLGFA. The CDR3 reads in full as CASSQDLGFAEQFF.

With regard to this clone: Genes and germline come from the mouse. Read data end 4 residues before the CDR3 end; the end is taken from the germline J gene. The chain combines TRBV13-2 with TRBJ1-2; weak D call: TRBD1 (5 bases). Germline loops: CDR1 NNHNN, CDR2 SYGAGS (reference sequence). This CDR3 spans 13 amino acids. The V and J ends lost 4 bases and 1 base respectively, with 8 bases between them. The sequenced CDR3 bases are TGTGCCAGCGGTCACAGGATAAACTCC. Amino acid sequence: CASGHRINS. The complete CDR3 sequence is CASGHRINSDYTF.

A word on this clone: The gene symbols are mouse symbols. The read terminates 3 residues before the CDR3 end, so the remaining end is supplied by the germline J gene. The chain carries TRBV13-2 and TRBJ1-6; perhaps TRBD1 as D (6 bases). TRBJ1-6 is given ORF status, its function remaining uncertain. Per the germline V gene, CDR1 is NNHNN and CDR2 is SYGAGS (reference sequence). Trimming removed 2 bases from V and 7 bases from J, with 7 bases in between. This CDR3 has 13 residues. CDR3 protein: CASGEQGNSPLYF. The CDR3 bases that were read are TGTGCCAGCGGTGAGCAGGGGAATTCGCCC.

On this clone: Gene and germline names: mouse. CDR3 loop: CASSAQLGGQNTLYF. The DNA read from the CDR3 is TGTGCCAGCAGCGCCCAACTGGGGGGTCAAAAC. V is TRBV13-1 and J is TRBJ2-4; TRBD2 matches 8 bases. The read finishes 4 residues shy of the CDR3 end, and the germline J gene is used to complete it. The CDR3 spans 15 residues. Germline V gene lookup returns CDR1 NSHNY and CDR2 SYGAGN. The trim removed 5 bases at V and 1 base at J, leaving 6 bases unmatched.

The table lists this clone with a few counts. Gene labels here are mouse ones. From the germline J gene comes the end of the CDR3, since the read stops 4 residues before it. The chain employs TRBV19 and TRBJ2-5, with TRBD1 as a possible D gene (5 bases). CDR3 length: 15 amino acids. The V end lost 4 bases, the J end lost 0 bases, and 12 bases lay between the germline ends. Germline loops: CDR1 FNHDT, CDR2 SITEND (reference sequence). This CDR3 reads CASSQGFGNQDTQYF. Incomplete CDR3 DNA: TGTGCCAGCAGTCAGGGTTTTGGAAACCAAGAC.

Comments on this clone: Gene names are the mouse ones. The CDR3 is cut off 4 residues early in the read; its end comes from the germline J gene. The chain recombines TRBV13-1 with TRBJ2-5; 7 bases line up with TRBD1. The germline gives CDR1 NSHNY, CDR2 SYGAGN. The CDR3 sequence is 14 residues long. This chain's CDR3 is CASQTGSKGDTQYF. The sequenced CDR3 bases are TGTGCCAGCCAGACAGGGAGTAAGGGAGAC.

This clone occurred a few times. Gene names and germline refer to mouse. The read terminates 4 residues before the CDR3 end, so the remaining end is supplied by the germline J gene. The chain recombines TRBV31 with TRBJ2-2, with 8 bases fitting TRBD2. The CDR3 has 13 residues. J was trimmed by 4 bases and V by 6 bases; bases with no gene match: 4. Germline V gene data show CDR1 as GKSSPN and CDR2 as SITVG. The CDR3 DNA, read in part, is TGTGCCTGCCCTGGGGGGCGCACCGGG. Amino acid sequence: CACPGGRTG. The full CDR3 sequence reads CACPGGRTGQLYF.

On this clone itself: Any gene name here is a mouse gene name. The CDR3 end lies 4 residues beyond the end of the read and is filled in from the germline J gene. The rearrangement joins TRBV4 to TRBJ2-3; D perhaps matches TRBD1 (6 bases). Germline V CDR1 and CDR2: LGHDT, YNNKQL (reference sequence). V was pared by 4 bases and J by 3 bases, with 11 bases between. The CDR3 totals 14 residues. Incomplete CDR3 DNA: TGTGCCAGCAGCTCTCGTGGGACAGCAGAA. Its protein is CASSSRGTAE. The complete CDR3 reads CASSSRGTAETLYF.

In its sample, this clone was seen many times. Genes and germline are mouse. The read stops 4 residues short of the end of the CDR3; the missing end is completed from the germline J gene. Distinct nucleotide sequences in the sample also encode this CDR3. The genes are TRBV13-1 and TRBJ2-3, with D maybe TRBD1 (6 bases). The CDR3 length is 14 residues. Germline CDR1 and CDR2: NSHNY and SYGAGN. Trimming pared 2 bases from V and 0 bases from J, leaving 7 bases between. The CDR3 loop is CASSEQGSAETLYF. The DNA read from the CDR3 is TGTGCCAGCAGTGAACAGGGTAGTGCAGAA.

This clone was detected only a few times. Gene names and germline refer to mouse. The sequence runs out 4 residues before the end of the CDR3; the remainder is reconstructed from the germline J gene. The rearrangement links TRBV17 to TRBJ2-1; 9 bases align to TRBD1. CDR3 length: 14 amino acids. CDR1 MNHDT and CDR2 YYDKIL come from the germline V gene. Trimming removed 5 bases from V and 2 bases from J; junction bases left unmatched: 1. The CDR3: CASSDRGDYAEQFF. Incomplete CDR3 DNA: TGTGCTAGCAGTGACAGGGGGGACTATGCT.

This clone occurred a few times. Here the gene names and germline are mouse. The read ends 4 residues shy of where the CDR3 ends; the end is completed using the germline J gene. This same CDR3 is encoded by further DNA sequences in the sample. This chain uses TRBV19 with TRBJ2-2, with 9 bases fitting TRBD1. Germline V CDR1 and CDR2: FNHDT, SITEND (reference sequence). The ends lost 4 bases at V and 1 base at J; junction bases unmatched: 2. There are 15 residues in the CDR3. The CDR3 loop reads CASSRDRENTGQLYF. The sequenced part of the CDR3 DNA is TGTGCCAGCAGTCGGGACAGGGAAAACACCGGG.

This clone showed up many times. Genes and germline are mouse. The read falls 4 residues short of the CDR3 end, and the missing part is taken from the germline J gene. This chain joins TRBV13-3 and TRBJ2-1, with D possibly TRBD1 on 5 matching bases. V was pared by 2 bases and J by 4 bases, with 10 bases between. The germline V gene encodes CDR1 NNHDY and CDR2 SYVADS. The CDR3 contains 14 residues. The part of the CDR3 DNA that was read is TGTGCCAGCAGTGACCAGGGATGGTATGCT. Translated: CASSDQGWYA. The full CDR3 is CASSDQGWYAEQFF.

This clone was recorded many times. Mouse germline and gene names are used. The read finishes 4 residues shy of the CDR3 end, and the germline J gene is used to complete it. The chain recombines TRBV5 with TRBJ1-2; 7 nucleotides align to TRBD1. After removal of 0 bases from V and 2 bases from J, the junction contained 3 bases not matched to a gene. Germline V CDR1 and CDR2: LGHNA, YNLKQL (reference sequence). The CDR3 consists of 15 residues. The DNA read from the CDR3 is TGTGCCAGCAGCCAAGATCCGGGACAGAACTCC. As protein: CASSQDPGQNS. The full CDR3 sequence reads CASSQDPGQNSDYTF.